Listed below are T cell receptor beta chains from one sample, sequenced in a study of T cell repertoires in cytomegalovirus infection. TCRdb ran MiXCR on the reads and lists one entry per CDR3 protein. The sample has under 850,000 distinct CDR3 sequences, about a third seen once. The material sequenced was PBMCs. The receptors were sampled from a human donor in good health (CMV status not recorded). Some clones in this sample may be carry-over from other donors' samples. Both conserved end residues are part of each CDR3. The D gene is left open where the match is weak. Clone size is given for some rows only: seen once, a few or many times, or a class if the clone is expanded.

>few|TRBV28|-|TRBJ1-2
TGTGCCAGCACCCCGCGGGGGATCTATGGCTACACCTTC
CASTPRGIYGYTF
>-|TRBV6-1|-|TRBJ1-4
TGTGCCACCCAACTGCCCTCTACTAATGAAAAACTGTTTTTT
CATQLPSTNEKLFF
>-|TRBV28|TRBD1|TRBJ1-2
TGTGCCAGCAGCCAGTTGAGGGACAGCAAATTCTATGGCTACACCTTC
CASSQLRDSKFYGYTF
>-|TRBV6-2/TRBV6-3|TRBD1|TRBJ1-5
TGTGCCAGCAGTCCCATGGACAGGCCCAATCAGCCCCAGCATTTT
CASSPMDRPNQPQHF
>-|TRBV28|TRBD2|TRBJ2-7
TGTGCCAGCAGTTTAGGTGGCGCGGGAGCGTACGAGCAGTACTTC
CASSLGGAGAYEQYF
>few|TRBV4-1|-|TRBJ1-1
TGCGCCAGCAGCCAAAAAGGGGCAGGGGCCGCTGAAGCTTTCTTT
CASSQKGAGAAEAFF
>-|TRBV28|-|TRBJ1-2
TGTGCCAGCAGTTTCTTGGGGACCGATGGCTACACCTTC
CASSFLGTDGYTF
>-|TRBV7-2|-|TRBJ2-1
TGTGCCAGCAGCTTAGGACCGCCCTGGGATGAGCAGTTCTTC
CASSLGPPWDEQFF
>many|TRBV28|-|TRBJ1-4
TGTGCCAGCAGCAGGGGTACTGAAAAACTGTTTTTT
CASSRGTEKLFF
>few|TRBV5-4|TRBD2|TRBJ2-4
TGTGCCAGCAGCGTAGCGGGGGGCAAAAACATTCAGTACTTC
CASSVAGGKNIQYF
>-|TRBV27|TRBD2|TRBJ2-4
TGTGTCAGCAGGTCTAGCGGAGGCATTCAGTACTTC
CVSRSSGGIQYF
>many|TRBV7-2|-|TRBJ2-7
TGTGCCAGCAGCTTAGCTCAGAGTTCTTACGAGCAGTACTTC
CASSLAQSSYEQYF
>-|TRBV30|-|TRBJ1-1
TGTGCCCGCAGGGGCAGTGTGAGGAACACTGAAGCTTTCTTT
CARRGSVRNTEAFF
>few|TRBV29-1|-|TRBJ1-1
TGCAGCGGGGGGGGACGAGGGGGAGACACTGAAGCTTTCTTT
CSGGGRGGDTEAFF
>-|TRBV5-1|-|TRBJ2-7
TGCGCCAGCAGCGGACAACAGGGTAACGAGCAGTACTTC
CASSGQQGNEQYF
>-|TRBV28|TRBD1|TRBJ2-7
TGTGCCAGCACGAGGGGGACAGACTACGAGCAGTACTTC
CASTRGTDYEQYF
>-|TRBV20-1|TRBD1|TRBJ1-2
TGCAGTGCTACGGGGGGACAGGTTATCATTAACTATGGCTACACCTTC
CSATGGQVIINYGYTF
>few|TRBV7-2|TRBD1|TRBJ1-1
TGTGCCAGCAGCGCCACTCACGGTGGACAGGGGGCCGGGGCTTTCTTT
CASSATHGGQGAGAFF
>many|TRBV7-2|-|TRBJ1-4
TGTGCCAGCAGCCCCTCTGCAACTAATGAAAAACTGTTTTTT
CASSPSATNEKLFF
>-|TRBV7-9|-|TRBJ1-6
TGTGCCAGCAGCTTAGTGGGGCTCGTGGTCCTCCACTTT
CASSLVGLVVLHF
>few|TRBV5-6|-|TRBJ2-1
TGTGCCAGCAGCCCTCCGACAGTGAATGAGCAGTTCTTC
CASSPPTVNEQFF
>few|TRBV7-9|-|TRBJ1-2
TGTGCCAGCAGCCTTCTTGGCGGGGGCTATGGCTACACCTTC
CASSLLGGGYGYTF
>few|TRBV7-9|TRBD1|TRBJ1-2
TGTGCCAGCAGAGGACAGGGACGGGCGGGCTACACCTTC
CASRGQGRAGYTF
>-|TRBV5-1|-|TRBJ2-2
TGCGCCAGCAAGCCGGGGAAGGGAGTTGCCACCGGGGAGCTGTTTTTT
CASKPGKGVATGELFF
>-|TRBV27|-|TRBJ2-2
TGTGCCAGCAGTTTAGGGACGTTTACCGGTGAGCTGTGTTTT
CASSLGTFTGELCF
>-|TRBV12-3/TRBV12-4|-|TRBJ1-6
TGTGCCAGCAGTTTAAAATTTCCTGGAGGCAATTCACCCCTCCCCTTT
CASSLKFPGGNSPLPF
>few|TRBV20-1|-|TRBJ2-2
TGCAGTGCTAGAGACTCGGACGGGAACACCGGGGAGCTGTTTTTT
CSARDSDGNTGELFF
>-|TRBV12-3/TRBV12-4|-|TRBJ1-5
TGTGCCAGCAGTTTAAGCGGGTTTAGCAATCAGCCCCAGCATTTT
CASSLSGFSNQPQHF
>many|TRBV15|TRBD1|TRBJ2-6
TGTGCCACCAGCGCCTACCGGACAGGCGGCGGCTCTGGGGCCAACGTCCTGACTTTC
CATSAYRTGGGSGANVLTF
>-|TRBV19|-|TRBJ1-2
TGTGCCAGTAGTATAGGGTACAGCTACAGCTATGGCTACACCTTC
CASSIGYSYSYGYTF
>once|TRBV20-1|TRBD1|TRBJ1-2
TGCAGTACAAAACGACAGGGGGCTAACTATGGCTACACCTTC
CSTKRQGANYGYTF
>many|TRBV7-6|TRBD2|TRBJ2-5
TGTGCCAGCAGCAGTCTAGCGGAAGAGACCCAGTACTTC
CASSSLAEETQYF
>-|TRBV5-8|TRBD1|TRBJ2-3
TGTGCCAGCAGCCGGGACAGGGGGCGGGAGTATACGCAGTATTTT
CASSRDRGREYTQYF
>-|TRBV24-1|-|TRBJ2-3
TGTGCCACCAGTGTGTCAGATACGCAGTATTTT
CATSVSDTQYF
>-|TRBV29-1|TRBD1|TRBJ2-7
TGCAGCGTAACAGGGGTTTGGTCCTACGAGCAGTACTTC
CSVTGVWSYEQYF
>few|TRBV6-6|-|TRBJ2-6
TGTGCCAGCAGTTACTCCCCGGGGAGGGGGCCGAATACCTCCTCTGGGGCCAACGTCCTGACTTTC
CASSYSPGRGPNTSSGANVLTF
>-|TRBV20-1|TRBD2|TRBJ2-3
TGCAGTGCTAGAGTCCGAGCGGGGGTTTACACAGATACGCAGTATTTT
CSARVRAGVYTDTQYF
>-|TRBV27|-|TRBJ1-1
TGTGCCAGCGGGACGCAGACAGTTACAAAGCTCTTGAACACTGAAGCTTTCTTT
CASGTQTVTKLLNTEAFF
>-|TRBV7-6|TRBD1|TRBJ2-6
TGTGCCAGCAGCAAAACCTTCGGGACAGGGGGGTCTGGGGCCAACGTCCTGACTTTC
CASSKTFGTGGSGANVLTF
>few|TRBV7-8|-|TRBJ1-6
TGTGCCAGCAGCTGGGGCCTATCGAGGCCCCTCCACTTT
CASSWGLSRPLHF
>-|TRBV5-1|TRBD1|TRBJ1-1
TGCGCCAGCAGTGCACAGGGGTTTGATGAAGCTTTCTTT
CASSAQGFDEAFF
>few|TRBV6-1|TRBD1|TRBJ2-7
TGTGCCAGCAGTGGCAGGGGGACGATCTCCTACGAGCAGTACTTC
CASSGRGTISYEQYF
>-|TRBV28|TRBD2|TRBJ2-1
TGTGCCAGCATTCCCCCCTCTAGCGGGATCGTTGGAGATGAGCAGTTCTTC
CASIPPSSGIVGDEQFF